This entry describes one T cell receptor (beta chain). This sample's treatment: about 20 received Ad26.COV2.S at low or high dose, single or two shots; five or six received placebo; per-sample allocation not given. Material that was analyzed had been drawn on day 63 after the first vaccine or placebo injection. Clones were read by immunoSEQ multiplex PCR, and TCRdb kept only the in-frame ones, dropping some. The data show around 340,000 clones, with 85% to 90% seen just once and roughly 4.8% held by the top ten. This entry belongs to a study of Ad26.COV2.S vaccination and SARS-CoV-2 variants. The CDR3 has 12 amino acids. The V gene's germline CDR1 is MNHEY and CDR2 SMNVEV (reference sequence). The V and J ends lost 5 bases and 3 bases respectively, with 5 bases between them.

The rearrangement uses TRBV27 and TRBJ1-5, with D uncertain. The material sequenced was peripheral blood, taken in a trial of Ad26.COV2.S vaccine versus placebo. This receptor was identified in a person aged 18-60 years who received the Ad26.COV2.S COVID-19 vaccine or a placebo. In DNA, the CDR3 is TGTGCCAGCAGTCCCCACAATCAGCCCCAGCATTTT. Amino acid sequence: CASSPHNQPQHF.